This record concerns one T cell receptor (beta chain) sequence. In this sample, this clonotype turned up many times. Its antigen specificity is not known. Base quality data are lacking; no much larger clone is found one base away. This sample is part of a study of blood T cells in healthy people across ages (dated by TCRdb to 2014 to 2015). Study-level background: In model experiments, template switching captured roughly one uniquely barcoded TCR beta cDNA molecule for every two T cells. The study measured age-related changes in TCR beta repertoire diversity using deep sequencing normalized with unique cDNA molecular identifiers. Donors were grouped into four age groups: young (average roughly 15 years), middle-aged (roughly 37), aged (62) and long-lived (around 80). To avoid experimental bias, donors of different ages were distributed randomly across sequencing lanes. Using the same blood draw, the study looked at two additional independent replicas of 1 million unique cDNA reads for two donors, one aged 18 to 30 and the other aged 80 or older. Study-level results and caveats: Total diversity estimates from one million sequenced T cells were considered lower bounds and underestimates. Compared with the aged group, the long-lived group had more naive CD4+ T cells, fewer expanded clones and increased TCR diversity, a pattern suggesting age selection. A strong correlation was found between observed TCR beta diversity and the percentage of naive T cells measured by flow cytometry. As age increased, observed TCR beta diversity per million T cells dropped in a roughly linear way, and a significant reduction was already evident by age 40. Because the CMV infection status of the donors was unknown, age-related changes in expanded clonotypes may potentially have been confounded. Conclusive comparison of naive and antigen-experienced compartments was prevented by the profiling of bulk unsorted PBMCs.

The donors were a few dozen Caucasian individuals from Russia, aged roughly 6 to 100 years, who were systemically healthy. About 10 milliliters of peripheral blood were drawn from each donor into EDTA-treated Vacutainer tubes. Ficoll-Paque density-gradient centrifugation was used to isolate PBMCs, with at least 6.5 million per sample. Total RNA was extracted from PBMCs with Trizol reagent, with at least 5.5 micrograms obtained per sample. For every donor, an aliquot of PBMCs went through flow cytometry to measure the percentages of naive CD45RAhigh/CD27high T cells. Receptor libraries were prepared by 5' RACE. The instrument given in TCRdb is Illumina HiSeq 2500. A second about 7 to 11 cycle PCR used a sample-barcoded 5' primer and a J-beta primer mix. A unique molecular identifier was introduced onto each TCR beta cDNA molecule by a template-switch 5' adaptor carrying 12 random nucleotides. Each sample yielded at least 3 million CDR3-containing paired-end reads. All of the RNA was converted into first-strand cDNA using the Mint cDNA synthesis kit, with a TRBC-specific oligonucleotide serving as the primer. After uracil-DNA glycosylase treatment, a first 18-cycle PCR used universal primers M1SS and BC2_uni_R on all cDNA. From the authors' description of their analysis: For normalization, 1 million high-quality reads were randomly selected from each sample, with every read carrying a distinct molecular identifier. Instead of being binned into consensus sequences, reads with shared molecular identifiers were discarded. MiTCR, set to a Q25 quality threshold and the strictest error-elimination algorithm, was used for CDR3 identification, clonotype clustering and error correction. Lower-bound total TCR beta diversity was estimated with a nonparametric unseen species model using Euler transformation. Clones were called with MiXCR by TCRdb after fastp trimmed the public reads at Q25, and only in-frame beta chains were retained. Rows with one shared CDR3 protein collapse into an entry with the most common genes and DNA. The V and J calls were not made by the authors but by TCRdb's processing. This sample gives 1.5 million to 2 million distinct CDR3 sequences in total; 25% to 30% of them show up just once. Of the sample, over 7% is held by the ten largest clones.

According to the germline V gene (reference sequence), CDR1 reads MNHNY and CDR2 reads SVGAGI. V lost 5 bases and J lost 4 bases, and the count of bases not matched to a germline gene is 1. The CDR3 starts with the cysteine, ends with the phenylalanine, and has 13 residues. Here the CDR3 DNA is all that survives: 39 bases in frame from base 1. The V and J segments used are TRBV6-6 and TRBJ2-5; the central 10 bases match TRBD2. The sequence derives from a woman aged 25 to 39 in good health. The material sequenced was blood. DNA sequence: TGTGCCAGCAGTGGGACTAGCGTAGAGACCCAGTACTTC. Translation gives CASSGTSVETQYF.